One sample yielded the 4 T cell receptor beta chains listed below, sequenced in a study of shared clonotypes between healthy human individuals (TCRdb year 2020). Library preparation was by the immunoSEQ multiplex PCR assay. TCRdb provides this immuneACCESS table in a form limited to in-frame rearrangements. Some clones are lacking; in checked studies, under half of them reflect an unresolved V gene, and why the rest are absent is not known. In all, the sample holds some 980,000 clones, and more than 75% of those were seen once. The top ten hold about 1.5% of the sample. The sample was memory CD4+ T cells sorted from blood. Taken with the paper, the label for cell subset or site translates to: CD45RA-negative fraction. These receptors were obtained from a man younger than 30 in good health.

This clone was found once. The chain couples TRBV6-1 to TRBJ1-3; 10 bases match TRBD1. Germline V CDR1 and CDR2: MNHNS, SASEGT. The CDR3 contains 15 residues. V trimming: 3 bases; J trimming: 9 bases; junction bases outside the gene matches: 8. CDR3 coding DNA: TGTGCCAGCAGTGACTCTGGGACAGGGGTACGCACCATATATTTT. Protein: CASSDSGTGVRTIYF.

The gene calls are TRBV19 and TRBJ2-7; D possibly corresponds to TRBD1 (6 bases). This CDR3 has 15 residues. Looked up from germline, CDR1 is LNHDA and CDR2 is SQIVND (reference sequence). The ends were cut back, 5 bases at V and 0 bases at J, with 14 bases in the middle. The CDR3 DNA is TGTGCCAGTAGTGCACGGGACATTAGCTCCTACGAGCAGTACTTC. It yields the protein CASSARDISSYEQYF.

V is TRBV29-1 and J is TRBJ2-3, with 11 positions matching TRBD2. This CDR3 is built from 16 residues. J gave up 0 bases and V 7 bases, and 9 bases lay outside the gene matches. Germline values: CDR1 SQVTM, CDR2 ANQGSEA. CDR3 sequence reads: CSAILAGASSTDTQYF. The CDR3 nucleotides read TGCAGCGCTATACTAGCGGGGGCCTCTAGCACAGATACGCAGTATTTT.

V and J are TRBV7-9 and TRBJ2-7; 9 positions match TRBD1. Germline values: CDR1 SEHNR, CDR2 FQNEAQ (reference sequence). V lost 5 bases to trimming and J lost 7 bases; unmatched junction nucleotides: 3. The CDR3 length is 12 residues. Here the CDR3 reads CASSTGGWEQYF. In DNA form, the CDR3 reads TGTGCCAGCAGCACAGGGGGCTGGGAGCAGTACTTC.